Each of the 15 T cell receptor beta chains below was sequenced from the same sample in a study of blood T cells in healthy people across ages. It was with a sample-barcoded 5' primer and a J-beta primer mix that a second PCR of roughly 7 to 12 cycles was run. TCRdb analysed the 5' RACE reads with MiXCR anew, one entry per CDR3 protein. Counted here are more than 1.4 million distinct CDR3 sequences, 42% occurring once; the ten biggest clones make up around 8%. The sample comprised blood. The origin of the receptors is a young woman in good health.

This chain links TRBV29-1 with TRBJ2-3; possibly TRBD1 for D (6 bases). Germline loops: CDR1 SQVTM, CDR2 ANQGSEA. The CDR3 has 12 amino acids. V dropped 8 bases and J dropped 2 bases, with 11 bases sitting between them. This chain's CDR3 is CSTNRDTDTQYF. CDR3 DNA: TGCAGCACAAACAGGGACACAGATACGCAGTATTTT.

CDR3 bases: TGCGCCAGCACCCCTAGTTTCGGGTCTAGCACAGATACGCAGTATTTT. Its translation: CASTPSFGSSTDTQYF. V gene TRBV4-1 combines with J gene TRBJ2-3; D gene ambiguous. Germline loops: CDR1 MGHRA, CDR2 YSYEKL. Trimming left V 7 bases short and J 0 bases short, with 17 bases between. The CDR3 length is 16 residues.

The chain combines TRBV6-5 with TRBJ1-2, with TRBD1 matching 8 bases. V was clipped by 2 bases and J by 6 bases; unmatched bases: 8. CDR3 size: 15 residues. The V gene's germline CDR1 is MNHEY and CDR2 SVGAGI. The CDR3: CASSYARQGTNGYTF. Here the CDR3 DNA reads TGTGCCAGCAGTTACGCGAGACAGGGGACGAATGGCTACACCTTC.

On this clonotype itself: At one end, the junction sequence differs from germline, possibly due to a read error. The chain couples TRBV24-1 to TRBJ1-5, with 9 bases identical to TRBD1. Per the germline V gene, CDR1 is KGHDR and CDR2 is SFDVKD. The length of the CDR3 is 16 residues. Written as DNA, the CDR3 is TGTGCCACCAGTGACTCCGACAGGGGGGACGGTCAGCCTCAGCATTTT. The encoded protein is CATSDSDRGDGQPQHF.

The chain has TRBV12-5 and TRBJ2-1; D is uncertain. The ends were cut back, 3 bases at V and 9 bases at J, with 12 bases in the middle. The CDR3 contains 13 residues. CDR1 is LGHNT and CDR2 is FRNRAP in the germline V gene. In DNA, the CDR3 is TGTGCTAGTGGTTTCATGCTTAGTAGTGAGCAGTTCTTC. Its translation is CASGFMLSSEQFF.

This clonotype was detected a few times. The chain has TRBV2 and TRBJ2-3, with 11 bases identical to TRBD2. The length of the CDR3 is 18 residues. J lost 4 bases, V lost 5 bases, and 14 bases had no gene match. Germline CDR1 SNHLY, CDR2 FYNNEI. CDR3 protein: CASSTGTSGPYMPDTQYF. CDR3 in DNA: TGTGCCAGCAGTACCGGGACTAGCGGACCTTATATGCCAGATACGCAGTATTTT.

This rearrangement joins TRBV20-1 to TRBJ2-7; 10 bases fit TRBD2. Germline V gene sequence: CDR1 DFQATT, CDR2 SNEGSKA (reference sequence). J gave up 7 bases and V 2 bases, and 14 bases lay outside the gene matches. The CDR3 is made up of 16 amino acids. The CDR3 loop is CSARRLAGASYNEQYF. CDR3 coding DNA: TGCAGTGCTAGAAGGCTAGCGGGGGCCTCCTACAATGAGCAGTACTTC.

This clonotype was counted a few times. The V call is TRBV20-1, the J call TRBJ2-1, with 9 bases that match TRBD2. The CDR3 is made up of 16 amino acids. Looked up from germline, CDR1 is DFQATT and CDR2 is SNEGSKA (reference sequence). J lost 4 bases, V lost 0 bases, and 7 bases had no gene match. CDR3 amino acids: CSARDNSGSLYNEQFF. The CDR3 DNA is TGCAGTGCTAGAGATAATAGCGGGAGCTTGTACAATGAGCAGTTCTTC.

This clonotype was recorded once. The rearrangement uses TRBV2 and TRBJ1-4; 8 bases match TRBD1. The CDR3 consists of 15 residues. V gave up 4 bases and J gave up 7 bases; unmatched junction bases: 8. Germline V lookup: CDR1 SNHLY, CDR2 FYNNEI. CDR3 sequence: CASSGVDRDSEKLFF. The CDR3 DNA is TGTGCCAGCAGTGGGGTGGACAGGGACAGTGAAAAACTGTTTTTT.

This clonotype was found a few times. The rearrangement joins TRBV10-3 to TRBJ2-3; 9 nucleotides align to TRBD1. The CDR3 sequence is 14 residues long. Germline V gene sequence: CDR1 ENHRY, CDR2 SYGVKD. Losses at the gene ends were 6 bases for V and 4 bases for J; bases not matched to a gene: 5. CDR3 nucleotides: TGTGCCATCAGATCGGGACAGGGCCCAGATACGCAGTATTTT. This encodes CAIRSGQGPDTQYF.

The chain combines TRBV29-1 with TRBJ2-5, with 9 bases matching TRBD1. The J call may be in error: the DNA end matches TRBJ2-7 better. This CDR3 comprises 14 residues. The germline V gene encodes CDR1 SQVTM and CDR2 ANQGSEA. Here the CDR3 DNA reads TGCAGCGCCAACGGACAGGGGACCATAGCCGAGCAGTACTTC. This gives the protein CSANGQGTIAEQYF.

The J gene is TRBJ2-5, the V gene TRBV7-2; 9 positions agree with TRBD2. Losses at the gene ends were 5 bases for V and 11 bases for J; bases not matched to a gene: 15. The length of the CDR3 is 15 residues. Looked up from germline, CDR1 is SGHTA and CDR2 is FQGNSA. CDR3 loop: CASSLGGGGVKEQYF. DNA for the CDR3: TGTGCCAGCAGCCTTGGGGGCGGGGGGGTAAAGGAGCAGTACTTC.

This clonotype was seen more than once but under ten times. The rearrangement links TRBV12-3 or TRBV12-4 to TRBJ1-2; 9 bases map to TRBD1. The J segment lost 7 bases and the V segment lost 5 bases, leaving 2 bases of the junction unmatched. The CDR3 contains 12 residues. In nucleotides, the CDR3 is TGTGCCAGCAGTCAGACAGGGGGTGGCTACACCTTC. Translation gives CASSQTGGGYTF.

The chain is built from TRBV4-1 and TRBJ2-3; no firm D call. The length of the CDR3 is 15 residues. V was cut by 0 bases and J by 2 bases, with 9 bases left in between. From germline, CDR1 is MGHRA and CDR2 YSYEKL. CDR3 in DNA: TGCGCCAGCAGCCAAGAACAGTTCGCCACAGATACGCAGTATTTT. Its translation is CASSQEQFATDTQYF.

A single count supports this clonotype. The chain has TRBV2 and TRBJ1-1; a possible D gene is TRBD1 (5 bases). Per germline, CDR1 SNHLY and CDR2 FYNNEI. The CDR3 length is 15 residues. Trimming took off 8 bases at V and 1 base at J, with 17 bases between the two ends. The CDR3 bases are TGTGCCAGCTTGGGAGGGGACCCCCAGAACACTGAAGCTTTCTTT. This encodes CASLGGDPQNTEAFF. Looking up the rest from reference TRBV2 and TRBJ1-1 gives the full variable domain: EPEVTQTPSHQVTQMGQEVILRCVPISNHLYFYWYRQILGQKVEFLVSFYNNEISEKSEIFDDQFSVERPDGSNFTLKIRSTKLEDSAMYFCASLGGDPQNTEAFFGQGTRLTVV.